This entry describes one TCR beta chain. This sample stems from a study of blood T cell repertoires in COVID-19. Study overall: COVID-19 samples collected from the United States, Italy and Spain covered acute and convalescent phases. PBMCs, B-cell-depleted T cells, or T cells were the source of the cDNA or gDNA that made up the material.

V gave up 6 bases and J gave up 1 base, with 13 bases separating them. Germline CDR1 reads ENHRY; CDR2 reads SYGVKD. This CDR3 contains 15 residues. Authors' analysis steps: Estimated nucleated cell counts came from reference gene primer amplification. Sequencing was performed with immunoSEQ multiplex PCR; in TCRdb, only in-frame clones are kept and a portion is missing. V and J calls plus clone size are reproduced from that table; the DNA served to infer D and trimming. The table lists 200,000 to 250,000 clones, about 86% of them singletons. The chain carries TRBV10-3 and TRBJ2-1; possibly TRBD2 for D (6 bases). The source of this sequence is a woman between 50 and 59 years old with acute or convalescent COVID-19. Sample: peripheral blood. CDR3 in DNA: TGTGCCATCAGAAGTGGGACTTTATCCTACAATGAGCAGTTCTTC. Its translation is CAIRSGTLSYNEQFF.